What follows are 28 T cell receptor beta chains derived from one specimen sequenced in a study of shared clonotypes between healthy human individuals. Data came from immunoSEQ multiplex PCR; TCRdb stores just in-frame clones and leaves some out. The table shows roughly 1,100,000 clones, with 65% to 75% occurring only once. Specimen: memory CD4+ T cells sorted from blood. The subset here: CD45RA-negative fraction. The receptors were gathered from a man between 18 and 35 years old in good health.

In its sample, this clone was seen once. The CDR3 reads CASTLLPGSGRKYEQYF. In DNA, the CDR3 is TGCGCCAGCACCCTCCTCCCCGGGAGCGGGAGGAAGTACGAGCAGTACTTC. The rearrangement uses TRBV10-1 and TRBJ2-7; TRBD2 matches 9 bases. This CDR3 is built from 17 residues. Losses at the gene ends were 7 bases for V and 4 bases for J; bases not matched to a gene: 17. Germline V gene sequence: CDR1 WNHNN, CDR2 SYGVQD (reference sequence).

The CDR3 bases are TGTGCCAGTAGTATAGACCGAAGTCAGCCCCAGCATTTT. It translates to CASSIDRSQPQHF. The rearrangement links TRBV19 to TRBJ1-5; D gene unclear. The CDR3 runs 13 residues. The V gene's germline CDR1 is LNHDA and CDR2 SQIVND (reference sequence). V was clipped by 0 bases and J by 6 bases, with 6 bases between them.

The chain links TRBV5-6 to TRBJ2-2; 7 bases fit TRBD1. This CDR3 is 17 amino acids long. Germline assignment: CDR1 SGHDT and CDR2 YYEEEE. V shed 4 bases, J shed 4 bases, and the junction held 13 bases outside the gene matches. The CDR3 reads CASSARRDRAGTGELFF. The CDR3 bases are TGTGCCAGCAGCGCTCGACGCGACAGGGCCGGCACCGGGGAGCTGTTTTTT.

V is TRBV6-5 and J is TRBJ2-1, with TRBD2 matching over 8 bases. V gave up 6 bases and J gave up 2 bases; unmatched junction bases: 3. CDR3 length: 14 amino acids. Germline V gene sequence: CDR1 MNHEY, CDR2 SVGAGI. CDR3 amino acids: CASRPGLAYNEQFF. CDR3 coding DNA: TGTGCCAGCAGACCGGGACTAGCCTACAATGAGCAGTTCTTC.

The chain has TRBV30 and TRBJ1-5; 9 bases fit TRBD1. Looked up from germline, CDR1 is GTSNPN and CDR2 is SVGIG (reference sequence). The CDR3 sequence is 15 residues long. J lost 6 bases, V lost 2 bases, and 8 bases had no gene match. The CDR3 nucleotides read TGTGCCTGGAGTCCTACCGACAGGGGGTCTCAGCCCCAGCATTTT. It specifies CAWSPTDRGSQPQHF. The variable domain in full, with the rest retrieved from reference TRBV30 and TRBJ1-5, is SQTIHQWPATLVQPVGSPLSLECTVEGTSNPNLYWYRQAAGRGLQLLFYSVGIGQISSEVPQNLSASRPQDRQFILSSKKLLLSDSGFYLCAWSPTDRGSQPQHFGDGTRLSIL.

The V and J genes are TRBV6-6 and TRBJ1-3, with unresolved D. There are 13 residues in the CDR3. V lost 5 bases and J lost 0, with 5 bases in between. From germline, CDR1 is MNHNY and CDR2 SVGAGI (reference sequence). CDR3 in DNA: TGTGCCAGCAGTCAATTCTCTGGAAACACCATATATTTT. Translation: CASSQFSGNTIYF.

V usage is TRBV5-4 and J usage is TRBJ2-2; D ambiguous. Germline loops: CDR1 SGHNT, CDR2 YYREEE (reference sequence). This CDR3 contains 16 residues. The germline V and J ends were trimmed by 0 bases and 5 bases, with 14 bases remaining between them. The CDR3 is CASSLGNSIATGELFF. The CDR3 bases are TGTGCCAGCAGCTTGGGTAACTCAATAGCAACCGGGGAGCTGTTTTTT.

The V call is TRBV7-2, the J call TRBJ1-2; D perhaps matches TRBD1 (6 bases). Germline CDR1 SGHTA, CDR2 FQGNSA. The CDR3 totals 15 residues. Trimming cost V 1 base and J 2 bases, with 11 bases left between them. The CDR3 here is CASSLGGTGNYGYTF. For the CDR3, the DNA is TGTGCCAGCAGCTTAGGTGGAACAGGGAACTATGGCTACACCTTC.

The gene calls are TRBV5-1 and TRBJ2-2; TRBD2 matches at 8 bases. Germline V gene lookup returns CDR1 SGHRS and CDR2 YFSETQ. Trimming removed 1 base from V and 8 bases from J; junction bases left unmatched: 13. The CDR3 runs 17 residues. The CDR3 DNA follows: TGCGCCAGCAGCTTGAATGTTGGCGGGGGGTCAGAAGGGGAGCTGTTTTTT. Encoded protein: CASSLNVGGGSEGELFF.

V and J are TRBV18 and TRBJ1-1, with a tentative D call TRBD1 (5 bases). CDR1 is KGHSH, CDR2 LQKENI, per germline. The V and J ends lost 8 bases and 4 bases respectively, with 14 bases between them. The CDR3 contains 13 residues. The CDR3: CASLKGLSTEAFF. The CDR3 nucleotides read TGTGCCAGCCTGAAGGGGTTGAGCACTGAAGCTTTCTTT.

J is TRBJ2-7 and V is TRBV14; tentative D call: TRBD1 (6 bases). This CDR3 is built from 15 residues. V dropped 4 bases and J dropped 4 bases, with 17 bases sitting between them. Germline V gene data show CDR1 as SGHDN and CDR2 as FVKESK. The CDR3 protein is CASSRNWLGAYEQYF. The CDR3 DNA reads TGTGCCAGCAGCCGCAATTGGTTGGGGGCTTACGAGCAGTACTTC.

DNA for the CDR3: TGTGCCAGCAGCCTCGGGACGGGGATTACGGAGACCCAGTACTTC. Translated, it gives CASSLGTGITETQYF. The V gene is TRBV5-4, the J gene TRBJ2-5, with D perhaps assigned TRBD1 or TRBD2 (5 bases each). The CDR3 contains 15 residues. V lost 4 bases and J 5 bases, leaving 18 bases between the germline ends. Germline V gene lookup returns CDR1 SGHNT and CDR2 YYREEE (reference sequence).

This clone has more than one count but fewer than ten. The CDR3 loop is CASRQGAFYYGYTF. Here the CDR3 DNA reads TGTGCCAGCAGACAGGGGGCGTTCTACTATGGCTACACCTTC. The chain is built from TRBV6-5 and TRBJ1-2, with 9 bases lining up with TRBD1. V lost 6 bases to trimming and J lost 3 bases; unmatched junction nucleotides: 5. The CDR3 contains 14 residues. The germline CDR1 and CDR2 sequences are MNHEY and SVGAGI.

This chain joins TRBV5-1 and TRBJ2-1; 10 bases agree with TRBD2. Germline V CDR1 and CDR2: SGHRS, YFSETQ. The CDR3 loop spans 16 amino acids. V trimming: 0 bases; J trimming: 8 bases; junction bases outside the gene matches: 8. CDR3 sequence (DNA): TGCGCCAGCAGCTTGGTATTGGGACTAGCGACGGATGAGCAGTTCTTC. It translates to CASSLVLGLATDEQFF.

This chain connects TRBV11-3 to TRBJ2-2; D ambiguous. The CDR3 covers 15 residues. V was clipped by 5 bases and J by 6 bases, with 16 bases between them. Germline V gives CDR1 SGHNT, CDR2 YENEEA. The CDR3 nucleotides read TGTGCCAGCAGCCCAAGCTCGTCTTGGCCCGGGGAGCTGTTTTTT. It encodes CASSPSSSWPGELFF. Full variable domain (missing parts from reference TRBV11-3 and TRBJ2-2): EAGVVQSPRYKIIEKKQPVAFWCNPISGHNTLYWYLQNLGQGPELLIRYENEEAVDDSQLPKDRFSAERLKGVDSTLKIQPAELGDSAVYLCASSPSSSWPGELFFGEGSRLTVL.

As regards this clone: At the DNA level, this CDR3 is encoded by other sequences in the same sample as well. The CDR3 sequence: CASSPEGRGYEQYF. The CDR3 DNA reads as TGTGCCAGCTCACCCGAGGGCAGGGGCTACGAGCAGTACTTC. The chain joins TRBV18 to TRBJ2-7; D is perhaps TRBD1 (6 bases). Trimming took 3 bases from V and 3 from J, leaving 12 bases between them. CDR3 length: 14 residues. Germline V lookup: CDR1 KGHSH, CDR2 LQKENI.

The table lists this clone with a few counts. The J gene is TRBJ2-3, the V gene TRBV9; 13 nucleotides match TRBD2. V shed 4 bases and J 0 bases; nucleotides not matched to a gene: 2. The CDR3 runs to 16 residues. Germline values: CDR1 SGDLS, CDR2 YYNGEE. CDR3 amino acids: CASSWTSGGSTDTQYF. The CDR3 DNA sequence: TGTGCCAGCAGCTGGACTAGCGGGGGCAGCACAGATACGCAGTATTTT.

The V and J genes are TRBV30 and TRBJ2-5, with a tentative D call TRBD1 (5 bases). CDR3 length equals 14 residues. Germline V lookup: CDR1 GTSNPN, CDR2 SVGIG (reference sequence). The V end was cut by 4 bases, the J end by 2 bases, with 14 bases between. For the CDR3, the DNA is TGTGCCTGGAATGGGCGGAGACAGCAAGAGACCCAGTACTTC. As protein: CAWNGRRQQETQYF.

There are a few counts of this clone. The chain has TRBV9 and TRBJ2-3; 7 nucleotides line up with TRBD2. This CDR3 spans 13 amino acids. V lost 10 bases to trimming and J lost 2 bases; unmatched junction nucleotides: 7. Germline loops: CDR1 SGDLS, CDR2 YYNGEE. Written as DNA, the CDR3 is TGTGCCCCCAACCTAGCGGACACAGATACGCAGTATTTT. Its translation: CAPNLADTDTQYF.

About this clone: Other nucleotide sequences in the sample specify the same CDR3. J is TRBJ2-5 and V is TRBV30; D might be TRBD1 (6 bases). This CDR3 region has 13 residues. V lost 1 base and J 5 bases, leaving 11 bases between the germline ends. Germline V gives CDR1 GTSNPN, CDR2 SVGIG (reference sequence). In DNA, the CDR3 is TGTGCCTGGAGTGGACCCAGGGGCGAGACCCAGTACTTC. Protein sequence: CAWSGPRGETQYF. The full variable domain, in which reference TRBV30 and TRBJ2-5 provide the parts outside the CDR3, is SQTIHQWPATLVQPVGSPLSLECTVEGTSNPNLYWYRQAAGRGLQLLFYSVGIGQISSEVPQNLSASRPQDRQFILSSKKLLLSDSGFYLCAWSGPRGETQYFGPGTRLLVL.

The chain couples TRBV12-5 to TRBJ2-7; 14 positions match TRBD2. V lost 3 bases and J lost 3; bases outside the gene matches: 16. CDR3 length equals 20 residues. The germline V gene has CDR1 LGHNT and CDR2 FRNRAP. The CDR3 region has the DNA TGTGCTAGTGGTTTATCCTCCGGGACAGGGGGACTAGCGGGAGTCTACGAGCAGTACTTC. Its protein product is CASGLSSGTGGLAGVYEQYF.

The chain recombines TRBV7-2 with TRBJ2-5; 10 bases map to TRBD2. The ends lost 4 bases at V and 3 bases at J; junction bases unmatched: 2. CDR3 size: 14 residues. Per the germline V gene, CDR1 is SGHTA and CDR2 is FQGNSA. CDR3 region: CASSSTSGKETQYF. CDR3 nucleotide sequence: TGTGCCAGCAGCTCCACTAGCGGGAAAGAGACCCAGTACTTC. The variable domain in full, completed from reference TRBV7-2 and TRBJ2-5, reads GAGVSQSPSNKVTEKGKDVELRCDPISGHTALYWYRQSLGQGLEFLIYFQGNSAPDKSGLPSDRFSAERTGGSVSTLTIQRTQQEDSAVYLCASSSTSGKETQYFGPGTRLLVL.

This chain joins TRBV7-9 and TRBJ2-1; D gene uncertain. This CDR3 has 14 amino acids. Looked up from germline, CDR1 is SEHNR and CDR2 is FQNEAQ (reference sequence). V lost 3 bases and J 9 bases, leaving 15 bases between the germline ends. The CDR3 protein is CASSLGEWVGEQFF. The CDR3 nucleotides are TGTGCCAGCAGCTTGGGTGAGTGGGTTGGTGAGCAGTTCTTC.

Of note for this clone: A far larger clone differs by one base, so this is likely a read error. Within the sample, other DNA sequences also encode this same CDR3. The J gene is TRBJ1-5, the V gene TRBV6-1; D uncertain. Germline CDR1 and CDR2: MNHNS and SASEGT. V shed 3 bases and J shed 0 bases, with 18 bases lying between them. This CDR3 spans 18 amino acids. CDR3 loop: CASSDWTVWENSNQPQHF. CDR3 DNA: TGTGCCAGCAGTGATTGGACGGTTTGGGAAAATAGCAATCAGCCCCAGCATTTT.

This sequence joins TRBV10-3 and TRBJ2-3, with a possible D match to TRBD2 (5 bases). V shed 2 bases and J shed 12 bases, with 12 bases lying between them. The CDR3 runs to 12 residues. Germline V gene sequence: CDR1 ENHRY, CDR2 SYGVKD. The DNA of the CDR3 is TGTGCCATCAGTGAGCAGTCGGGGATTCAGTATTTT. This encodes CAISEQSGIQYF.

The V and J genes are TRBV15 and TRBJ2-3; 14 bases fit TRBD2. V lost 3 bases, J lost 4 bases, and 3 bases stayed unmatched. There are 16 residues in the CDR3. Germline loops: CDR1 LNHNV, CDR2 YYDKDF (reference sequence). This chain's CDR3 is CATSSGLAGGADTQYF. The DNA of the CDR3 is TGTGCCACCAGCAGCGGACTAGCGGGAGGCGCAGATACGCAGTATTTT.

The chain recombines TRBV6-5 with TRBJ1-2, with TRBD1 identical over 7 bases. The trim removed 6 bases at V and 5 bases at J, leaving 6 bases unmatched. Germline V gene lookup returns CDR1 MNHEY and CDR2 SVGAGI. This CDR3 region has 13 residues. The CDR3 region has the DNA TGTGCCAGCAGCCCCAGGGGGTCATATGGCTACACCTTC. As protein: CASSPRGSYGYTF.

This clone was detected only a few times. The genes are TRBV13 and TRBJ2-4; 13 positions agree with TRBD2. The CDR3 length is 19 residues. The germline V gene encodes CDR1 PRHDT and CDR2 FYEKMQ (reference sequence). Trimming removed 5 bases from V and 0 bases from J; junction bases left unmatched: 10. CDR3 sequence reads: CASSPAWGLAGLAKNIQYF. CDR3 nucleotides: TGTGCCAGCAGCCCCGCCTGGGGACTAGCGGGACTAGCCAAAAACATTCAGTACTTC.